This is a list of T cell receptor beta chains from one sample in a study of blood T cell repertoires in COVID-19. Clones were read by immunoSEQ multiplex PCR, and TCRdb kept only the in-frame ones, dropping some. The sample holds about 320,000 clones, 80% to 90% seen once. The specimen sequenced was PBMCs or T cells enriched from blood (not recorded which). These receptors were taken from a young woman who had recovered from COVID-19. Each CDR3 is given with its conserved first and last residue. D genes are given only for firm matches. A row's size may be missing; if present it is once, few, many or a size class.

j_gene	d_gene	v_gene	abundance	CDR3nt	CDR3aa
TRBJ2-7	TRBD2	TRBV3-1/TRBV3-2	-	TGTGCCAGCAGCCAAGATCTACTAGCGGGAGCTAGGCGGACTTGCGAGCAGTACTTC	CASSQDLLAGARRTCEQYF
TRBJ2-5	TRBD2	TRBV5-1	-	TGCGCCAGCAGCGTACTAGCGGGGGACCAAGAGACCCAGTACTTC	CASSVLAGDQETQYF
TRBJ1-3	-	TRBV18	-	TGTGCCAGCTCACCATCCGCGGCTGGAAACACCATATATTTT	CASSPSAAGNTIYF
TRBJ1-5	TRBD1	TRBV27	-	TGTGCCAGCAGTTTGTTGACAGGGCGGAATCAGCCCCAGCATTTT	CASSLLTGRNQPQHF
TRBJ2-7	-	TRBV10-3	-	TGTGCCATCAAAGGACAGAGCTACGAGCAGTACTTC	CAIKGQSYEQYF
TRBJ1-1	TRBD1	TRBV5-4	-	TGTGCCAGCAGCTTGGTACAGGGGGCCACTGAAGCTTTCTTT	CASSLVQGATEAFF
TRBJ1-1	-	TRBV7-9	-	TGTGCCAGCAATCGAGGGAACACTGAAGCTTTCTTT	CASNRGNTEAFF
TRBJ1-2	-	TRBV5-1	-	TGCGCCAGCAGCTTGTCCCTAGGTCGGTATGGCTACACCTTC	CASSLSLGRYGYTF
TRBJ2-2	TRBD1	TRBV3-1/TRBV3-2	-	TGTGCGAGCGCGGACAGGGGGGCCGGGGAGCTGTTTTTT	CASADRGAGELFF
TRBJ1-1	-	TRBV6-4	-	TGTGCCAGCAGTGACTCGGCGGATAACACTGAAGCTTTCTTT	CASSDSADNTEAFF
TRBJ1-1	-	TRBV4-1	-	TGCGCCAGCAGCCAAGAGGACTGGGGCACTGAAGCTTTCTTT	CASSQEDWGTEAFF
TRBJ1-3	-	TRBV5-1	once	TGCGCCAGCACCTACGAGGCGGGTGGAAACACCATATATTTT	CASTYEAGGNTIYF
TRBJ1-1	-	TRBV11-2	-	TGTGCCAGCAGCTTTAGAACACTCGGGGTAGGCACTGAAGCTTTCTTT	CASSFRTLGVGTEAFF
TRBJ2-5	TRBD1	TRBV6-4	once	TGTGCCAGCAGCAATACAGGGGATGGGACCCAGTACTTC	CASSNTGDGTQYF
TRBJ1-5	-	TRBV24-1	-	TGTGCCACCAGTGATACCGGGACACATGACAATCAGCCCCAGCATTTT	CATSDTGTHDNQPQHF
TRBJ2-1	-	TRBV9	-	TGTGCCAGCAGCGGAGGCCGGGACTCCAACTACAATGAGCAGTTCTTC	CASSGGRDSNYNEQFF
TRBJ1-1	-	TRBV27	-	TGTGCCAGCAGTTTATCGGGCAGCTACACTGAAGCTTTCTTT	CASSLSGSYTEAFF
TRBJ2-7	-	TRBV13	-	TGTGCCAGCAGCTTAGGCCTCTCAAGAGGATACGAGCAGTACTTC	CASSLGLSRGYEQYF
TRBJ2-7	TRBD2	TRBV10-3	-	TGTGCCACAGGACTAGCGGGAGATCGGGAGCAGTACTTC	CATGLAGDREQYF
TRBJ2-4	TRBD2	TRBV10-3	-	TGTGCCATCAGTGAGTCAGTGGAGGAGAGCGGGAGTGGCAAAAACATTCAGTACTTC	CAISESVEESGSGKNIQYF
TRBJ2-7	-	TRBV7-3	many	TGTGCCAGCAGCCTAGACAGTACCTACGAGCAGTACTTC	CASSLDSTYEQYF
TRBJ1-5	TRBD1	TRBV7-2	-	TGTGCCAGCAGCATCCGGACAGGGGAACAGCCCCAGCATTTT	CASSIRTGEQPQHF
TRBJ1-2	-	TRBV28	-	TGTGCCAGCAGTTTACCCTCCGAGGGGGGGAGGGACTATGGCTACACCTTC	CASSLPSEGGRDYGYTF
TRBJ2-2	-	TRBV7-7	-	TGTGCCAGCAGCTTAAGACAGGCGAACACCGGGGAGCTGTTTTTT	CASSLRQANTGELFF
TRBJ1-6	-	TRBV7-2	-	TGTGCCAGCAGCTTTTTTGGGCCTCCGAATTCACCCCTCCACTTT	CASSFFGPPNSPLHF
TRBJ1-5	-	TRBV6-2/TRBV6-3	-	TGTGCCAGCAGTTTCGGGATTCAGCCCCAGCATTTT	CASSFGIQPQHF
TRBJ2-7	TRBD2	TRBV18	-	TGTGCCAGCTCACTTAGCGGGGACCCTTCCTACGAGCAGTACTTC	CASSLSGDPSYEQYF
TRBJ2-5	TRBD2	TRBV7-2	-	TGTGCCAGCAGCTTAGCGGCGGGAGGGCCGGTTCAAGAGACCCAGTACTTC	CASSLAAGGPVQETQYF
TRBJ2-1	-	TRBV5-1	-	TGCGCCAGCAGCTTGGACGGACAGAACAATGAGCAGTTCTTC	CASSLDGQNNEQFF
TRBJ1-2	TRBD1	TRBV4-2	-	TGTGCCAGCAGCCAGGGGGGACAGGGGACAAACTATGGCTACACCTTC	CASSQGGQGTNYGYTF
TRBJ1-4	-	TRBV4-3	-	TGCGCCAGCAGCCAAGATCGGGGAGAAAAACTGTTTTTT	CASSQDRGEKLFF
TRBJ1-2	-	TRBV7-2	-	TGTGCCAGCAGCTTAGCTTCTCAGGGGATGGGTGGCTACACCTTC	CASSLASQGMGGYTF
TRBJ2-6	TRBD1	TRBV11-2	-	TGTGCCAGCAGCTTAACAATGGGACAGGAGAGCTCTGGGGCCAACGTCCTGACTTTC	CASSLTMGQESSGANVLTF
TRBJ1-2	TRBD1	TRBV2	-	TGTGCCAGCAGGTGGGGGAGGACAGGAGGCTACACCTTC	CASRWGRTGGYTF
TRBJ2-7	TRBD1	TRBV7-2	-	TGTGCCAGCAGCTTAGCGCGGGCAGGGGGCTACGAGCAGTACTTC	CASSLARAGGYEQYF
TRBJ1-1	-	TRBV4-3	-	TGCGCCAGCAGCCAAGGACCGGACAGGAACACTGAAGCTTTCTTT	CASSQGPDRNTEAFF
TRBJ1-3	-	TRBV7-9	-	TGTGCCAGCAGCTTTATAGTTGGAAACACCATATATTTT	CASSFIVGNTIYF
TRBJ2-7	-	TRBV7-3	-	TGTGCCAGCAGCCATGGGCGGGCGGAGCAGTACTTC	CASSHGRAEQYF
TRBJ2-1	-	TRBV29-1	-	TGCAGCGTTGAAGATCTGAGAAATGAGCAGTTCTTC	CSVEDLRNEQFF
TRBJ2-2	-	TRBV29-1	-	TGCAGCGCCCAGGACACCGGGGAGCTGTTTTTT	CSAQDTGELFF
TRBJ2-3	-	TRBV9	-	TGTGCCAGCACCCGAACCCTAAGCACAGATACGCAGTATTTT	CASTRTLSTDTQYF
TRBJ2-3	TRBD2	TRBV11-2	-	TGTGCCAGCAGCTTACTTGGCGGGGGGACCAGCACAGATACGCAGTATTTT	CASSLLGGGTSTDTQYF
TRBJ1-2	-	TRBV7-9	-	TGTGCCAGCAGCTTAGCGGTGTCCCCCGATGAGGGCTACACCTTC	CASSLAVSPDEGYTF
TRBJ2-7	-	TRBV29-1	-	TGCAGCGTTGGTCAGAATTTGCTTTACGAGCAGTACTTC	CSVGQNLLYEQYF